This entry features one T cell receptor beta chain sequence. A much larger clone differs from this one at a single base, so this may be a read error. The data derive from a study of T cell responses to AZD1222 COVID-19 vaccine. The junction had 1 base not matched to a gene; V was cut back by 4 bases and J by 2 bases. The CDR3 consists of 14 residues. The germline CDR1 and CDR2 sequences are SGHTA and FQGNSA. TCRdb keeps only in-frame clones here, not all; method: immunoSEQ multiplex PCR. Of about 97,000 clones in the sample, about four fifths were seen once. V gene TRBV7-2 combines with J gene TRBJ1-5, with 8 positions matching TRBD1. Sequenced material: peripheral blood, taken on day 0 of AZD1222 vaccination. The TCR sequence derives from an adult in good health. CDR3 protein: CASSSDRGNQPQHF. The CDR3 nucleotides are TGTGCCAGCAGCTCGGACAGGGGCAATCAGCCCCAGCATTTT.